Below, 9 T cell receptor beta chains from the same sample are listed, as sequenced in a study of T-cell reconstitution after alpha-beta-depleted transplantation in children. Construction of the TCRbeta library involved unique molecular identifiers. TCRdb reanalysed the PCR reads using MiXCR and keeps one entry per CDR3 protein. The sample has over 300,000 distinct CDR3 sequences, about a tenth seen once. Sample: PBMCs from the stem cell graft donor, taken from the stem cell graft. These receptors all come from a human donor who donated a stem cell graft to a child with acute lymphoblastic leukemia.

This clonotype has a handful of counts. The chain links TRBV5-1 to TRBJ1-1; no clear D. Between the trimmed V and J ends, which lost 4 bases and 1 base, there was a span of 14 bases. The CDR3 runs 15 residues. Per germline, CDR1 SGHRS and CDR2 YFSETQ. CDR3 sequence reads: CASSQEALENTEAFF. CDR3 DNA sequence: TGCGCCAGCAGCCAAGAGGCCCTAGAGAACACTGAAGCTTTCTTT. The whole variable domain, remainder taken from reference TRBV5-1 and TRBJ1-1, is KAGVTQTPRYLIKTRGQQVTLSCSPISGHRSVSWYQQTPGQGLQFLFEYFSETQRNKGNFPGRFSGRQFSNSRSEMNVSTLELGDSALYLCASSQEALENTEAFFGQGTRLTVV.

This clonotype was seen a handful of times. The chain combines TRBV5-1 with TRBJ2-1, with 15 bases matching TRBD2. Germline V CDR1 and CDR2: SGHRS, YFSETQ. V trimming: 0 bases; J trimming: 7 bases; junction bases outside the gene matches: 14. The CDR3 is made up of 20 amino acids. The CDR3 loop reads CASSLDGTSGRPSEPNEQFF. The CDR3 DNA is TGCGCCAGCAGCTTGGACGGGACTAGCGGGAGGCCCAGCGAACCTAATGAGCAGTTCTTC. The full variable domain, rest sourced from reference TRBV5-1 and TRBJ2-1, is KAGVTQTPRYLIKTRGQQVTLSCSPISGHRSVSWYQQTPGQGLQFLFEYFSETQRNKGNFPGRFSGRQFSNSRSEMNVSTLELGDSALYLCASSLDGTSGRPSEPNEQFFGPGTRLTVL.

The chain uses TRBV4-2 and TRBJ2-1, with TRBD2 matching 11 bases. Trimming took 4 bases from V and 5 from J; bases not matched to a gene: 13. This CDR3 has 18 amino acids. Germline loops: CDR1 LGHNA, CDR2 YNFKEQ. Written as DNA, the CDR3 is TGTGCCAGCAGCCTAAGGGATAGCGGGAGGGCGTTTGACAATGAGCAGTTCTTC. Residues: CASSLRDSGRAFDNEQFF.

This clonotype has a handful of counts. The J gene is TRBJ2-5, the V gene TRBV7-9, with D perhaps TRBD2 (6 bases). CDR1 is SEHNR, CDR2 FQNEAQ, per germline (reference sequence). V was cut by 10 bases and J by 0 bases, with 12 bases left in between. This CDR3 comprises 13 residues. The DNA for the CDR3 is TGTGCCACGGCTAGCGCAGACCAAGAGACCCAGTACTTC. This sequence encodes CATASADQETQYF.

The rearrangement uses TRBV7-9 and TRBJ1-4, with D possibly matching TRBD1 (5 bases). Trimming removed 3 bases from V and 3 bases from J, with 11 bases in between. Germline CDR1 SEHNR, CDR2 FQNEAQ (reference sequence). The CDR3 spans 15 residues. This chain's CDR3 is CASSLGGGPNEKLFF. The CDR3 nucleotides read TGTGCCAGCAGCTTGGGGGGAGGTCCTAATGAAAAACTGTTTTTT.

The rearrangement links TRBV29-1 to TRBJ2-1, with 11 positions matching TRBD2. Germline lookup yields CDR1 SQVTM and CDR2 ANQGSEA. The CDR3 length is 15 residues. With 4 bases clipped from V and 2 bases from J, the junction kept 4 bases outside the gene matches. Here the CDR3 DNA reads TGCAGCGTTGCTAGCGGGAGGCGGACCTACAATGAGCAGTTCTTC. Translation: CSVASGRRTYNEQFF.

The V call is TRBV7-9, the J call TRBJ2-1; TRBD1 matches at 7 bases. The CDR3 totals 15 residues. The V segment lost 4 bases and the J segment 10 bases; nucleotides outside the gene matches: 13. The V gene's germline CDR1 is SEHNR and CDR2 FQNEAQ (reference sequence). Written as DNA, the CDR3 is TGTGCCAGCAGCTCGCGGCCGGGACAGATGCCCGAGCAGTTCTTC. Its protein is CASSSRPGQMPEQFF.

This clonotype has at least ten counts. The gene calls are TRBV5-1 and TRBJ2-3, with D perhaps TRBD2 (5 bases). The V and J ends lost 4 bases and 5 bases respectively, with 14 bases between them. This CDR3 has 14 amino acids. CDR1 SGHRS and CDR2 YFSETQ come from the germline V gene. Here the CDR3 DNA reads TGCGCCAGCAGCCCGATGCGGGCGGGAGATACGCAGTATTTT. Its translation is CASSPMRAGDTQYF.

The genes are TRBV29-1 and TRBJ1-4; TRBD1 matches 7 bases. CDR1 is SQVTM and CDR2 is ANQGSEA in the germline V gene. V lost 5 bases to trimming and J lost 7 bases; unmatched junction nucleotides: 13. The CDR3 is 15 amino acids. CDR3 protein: CSVYDRAGWGEKLFF. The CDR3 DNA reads TGCAGCGTTTACGACAGGGCTGGATGGGGTGAAAAACTGTTTTTT. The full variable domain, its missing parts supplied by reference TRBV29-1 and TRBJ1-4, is SAVISQKPSRDICQRGTSLTIQCQVDSQVTMMFWYRQQPGQSLTLIATANQGSEATYESGFVIDKFPISRPNLTFSTLTVSNMSPEDSSIYLCSVYDRAGWGEKLFFGSGTQLSVL.